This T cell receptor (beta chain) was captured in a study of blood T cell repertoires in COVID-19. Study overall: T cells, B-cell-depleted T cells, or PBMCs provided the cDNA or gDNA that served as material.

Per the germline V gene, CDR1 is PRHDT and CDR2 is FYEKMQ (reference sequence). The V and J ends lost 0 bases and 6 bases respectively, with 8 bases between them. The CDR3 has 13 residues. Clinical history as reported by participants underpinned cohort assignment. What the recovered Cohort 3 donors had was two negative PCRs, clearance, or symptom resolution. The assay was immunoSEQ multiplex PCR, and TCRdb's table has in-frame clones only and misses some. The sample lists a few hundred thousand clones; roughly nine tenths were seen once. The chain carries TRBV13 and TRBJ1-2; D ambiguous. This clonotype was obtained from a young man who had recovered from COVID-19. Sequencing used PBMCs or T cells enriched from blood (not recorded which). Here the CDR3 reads CASSLGQVNGYTF. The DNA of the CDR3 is TGTGCCAGCAGCTTAGGTCAGGTTAATGGCTACACCTTC.